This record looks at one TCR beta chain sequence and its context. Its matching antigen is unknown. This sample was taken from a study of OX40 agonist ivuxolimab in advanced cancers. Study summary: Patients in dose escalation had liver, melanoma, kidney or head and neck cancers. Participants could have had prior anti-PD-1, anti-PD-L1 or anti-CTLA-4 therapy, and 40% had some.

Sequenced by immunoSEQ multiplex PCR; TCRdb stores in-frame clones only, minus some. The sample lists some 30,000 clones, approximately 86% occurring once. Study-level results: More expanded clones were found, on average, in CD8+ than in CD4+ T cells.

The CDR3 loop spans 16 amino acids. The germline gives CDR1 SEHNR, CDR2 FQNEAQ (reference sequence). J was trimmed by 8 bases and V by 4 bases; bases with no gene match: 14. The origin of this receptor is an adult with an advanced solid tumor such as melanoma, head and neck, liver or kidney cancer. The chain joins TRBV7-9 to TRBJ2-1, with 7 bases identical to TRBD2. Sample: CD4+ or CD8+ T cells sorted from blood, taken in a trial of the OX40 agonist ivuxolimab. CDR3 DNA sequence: TGTGCCAGCAGCTCCCCGAGGGAGGGAAGGCGGTATGAGCAGTTCTTC. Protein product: CASSSPREGRRYEQFF.